A single sample gave rise to the 15 T cell receptor beta chains below, sequenced in a study of cytomegalovirus exposure and HLA in healthy donors. The PCR had 60 Vbeta and 13 Jbeta primers. Only in-frame clones appear in the TCRdb table, and some are missing; sequencing was by immunoSEQ multiplex PCR. The sample consists of approximately 260,000 clones, 70% to 90% of them appearing once. What was sequenced was PBMCs. All receptors come from a middle-aged woman in good health and CMV-seropositive.

The J gene is TRBJ1-1, the V gene TRBV28; D perhaps matches TRBD1 (5 bases). Germline CDR1 reads MDHEN; CDR2 reads SYDVKM. Trimming stripped 4 bases from V and 6 bases from J, with 18 bases between. The CDR3 runs to 15 residues. This CDR3 is CASSWVTVMGAEAFF. Here the CDR3 DNA reads TGTGCCAGCAGTTGGGTGACAGTAATGGGCGCTGAAGCTTTCTTT.

In its sample, this clone was seen a few times. CDR3 bases: TGTGCCAGCAGTGGGGGGCGGGTAAACCCCTACGAGCAGTACTTC. Translated, it gives CASSGGRVNPYEQYF. The chain carries TRBV25-1 and TRBJ2-7; D may be TRBD1 (6 bases). CDR1 is MGHDK, CDR2 SYGVNS, per germline. V lost 4 bases to trimming and J lost 2 bases, with 15 bases between them. This CDR3 has 15 amino acids.

The chain links TRBV7-3 to TRBJ2-2; TRBD1 matches at 10 bases. V dropped 5 bases and J dropped 6; count of bases not matched to a gene: 3. The CDR3 covers 14 residues. The germline V gene has CDR1 SGHTA and CDR2 FQGTGA. CDR3 nucleotides: TGTGCCAGCAGCGCGACAGGGGGCTCCGGGGAGCTGTTTTTT. Its protein product is CASSATGGSGELFF.

J is TRBJ2-2 and V is TRBV19; TRBD1 is a possible D gene (6 bases). The CDR3 totals 15 residues. The ends were cut back, 0 bases at V and 6 bases at J, with 11 bases in the middle. The germline V gene has CDR1 LNHDA and CDR2 SQIVND (reference sequence). This CDR3 reads CASSIEYRVSGELFF. The CDR3 DNA sequence: TGTGCCAGTAGTATAGAATACAGGGTTTCCGGGGAGCTGTTTTTT. The whole variable domain, filled in from reference TRBV19 and TRBJ2-2, reads DGGITQSPKYLFRKEGQNVTLSCEQNLNHDAMYWYRQDPGQGLRLIYYSQIVNDFQKGDIAEGYSVSREKKESFPLTVTSAQKNPTAFYLCASSIEYRVSGELFFGEGSRLTVL.

The chain links TRBV7-3 to TRBJ2-1; 8 nucleotides line up with TRBD2. There are 14 residues in the CDR3. The J segment lost 6 bases and the V segment lost 5 bases, leaving 6 bases of the junction unmatched. CDR1 and CDR2 from the germline V gene are SGHTA and FQGTGA. CDR3 DNA sequence: TGTGCCAGCAGCCCCGGGGGGGCCTCCAATGAGCAGTTCTTC. It codes for CASSPGGASNEQFF.

J is TRBJ2-7 and V is TRBV2; TRBD2 matches 8 bases. The CDR3 has 14 amino acids. The V and J ends lost 6 bases and 5 bases, in that order; junction bases with no gene match: 9. Germline loops: CDR1 SNHLY, CDR2 FYNNEI. In nucleotides, the CDR3 is TGTGCCAGCAGGCAACGAGCGGGAGACCACGAGCAGTACTTC. Its protein is CASRQRAGDHEQYF.

This clone was seen a few times. The chain uses TRBV19 and TRBJ2-5; 10 bases fit TRBD2. The last part of the DNA fits TRBJ2-7 better; the J call may be wrong. CDR1 and CDR2 from the germline V gene are LNHDA and SQIVND (reference sequence). This CDR3 comprises 15 residues. The CDR3 nucleotides are TGTGCCAGTAGTACCGGGACTAGCGACTCCTACGAGCAGTACTTC. This codes for CASSTGTSDSYEQYF.

The chain uses TRBV6-6 and TRBJ1-2; 8 bases are shared with TRBD1. V dropped 5 bases and J dropped 5; count of bases not matched to a gene: 7. The CDR3 loop spans 14 amino acids. Per germline, CDR1 MNHNY and CDR2 SVGAGI (reference sequence). The DNA for the CDR3 is TGTGCCAGCAGTCCCAAACAGGGGGGATATGGCTACACCTTC. This codes for CASSPKQGGYGYTF.

This chain uses TRBV11-3 with TRBJ1-1; 9 nucleotides agree with TRBD1. Trimming took 4 bases from V and 4 from J; bases not matched to a gene: 4. Germline V lookup: CDR1 SGHNT, CDR2 YENEEA. The CDR3 loop spans 14 amino acids. The CDR3 region has the DNA TGTGCCAGCAGCTCACAGGGGGCAAGCACTGAAGCTTTCTTT. It specifies CASSSQGASTEAFF.

V gene TRBV19 combines with J gene TRBJ2-1; 8 bases fit TRBD2. With V trimmed by 5 bases and J by 6 bases, 9 bases remained unmatched. The V gene's germline CDR1 is LNHDA and CDR2 SQIVND (reference sequence). The CDR3 is 15 residues long. Here the CDR3 reads CASSPQRELVNEQFF. CDR3 bases: TGTGCCAGTAGTCCTCAGCGGGAGCTTGTCAATGAGCAGTTCTTC.

The chain combines TRBV5-1 with TRBJ2-2, with 15 nucleotides matching TRBD2. CDR1 is SGHRS and CDR2 is YFSETQ in the germline V gene. The CDR3 runs 17 residues. V was pared by 3 bases and J by 6 bases, with 6 bases of the junction left unmatched. The CDR3 sequence: CASSSAGLAGGPGELFF. The CDR3 DNA sequence: TGCGCCAGCAGCTCCGCGGGACTAGCGGGAGGCCCCGGGGAGCTGTTTTTT.

This sequence joins TRBV4-3 and TRBJ2-7; 13 bases align to TRBD2. V lost 4 bases, J lost 3 bases, and 6 bases stayed unmatched. Per the germline V gene, CDR1 is LGHNA and CDR2 is YSLEER. The CDR3 loop spans 16 amino acids. CDR3 nucleotide sequence: TGCGCCAGCAGCCGACTGGGACTAGCGGGGTTCTACGAGCAGTACTTC. Translated, it gives CASSRLGLAGFYEQYF.

The chain carries TRBV5-1 and TRBJ1-1; D may be TRBD1 (6 bases). V was clipped by 4 bases and J by 2 bases, with 15 bases between them. Germline values: CDR1 SGHRS, CDR2 YFSETQ. The CDR3 length is 15 residues. CDR3 sequence: CASSRGDTSNTEAFF. The CDR3 DNA is TGCGCCAGCAGCCGGGGGGACACCTCAAACACTGAAGCTTTCTTT.

V gene TRBV7-9 combines with J gene TRBJ2-7; 7 nucleotides line up with TRBD2. CDR3 length equals 16 residues. Trimming removed 5 bases from V and 4 bases from J; junction bases left unmatched: 14. Germline lookup yields CDR1 SEHNR and CDR2 FQNEAQ (reference sequence). CDR3 coding DNA: TGTGCCAGCAGCCTTACTTCCGCTAGCGGAGAATACGAGCAGTACTTC. Its protein product is CASSLTSASGEYEQYF.

This clone was seen a handful of times. This chain links TRBV7-9 with TRBJ2-3; perhaps TRBD1 as D (5 bases). Trimming shortened V by 7 bases and J by 0 bases, and 11 bases separated the two germline ends. CDR3 length: 14 residues. CDR1 and CDR2 (germline): SEHNR, FQNEAQ (reference sequence). This chain's CDR3 is CASKVDSSTDTQYF. CDR3 coding DNA: TGTGCCAGCAAAGTTGACAGTAGCACAGATACGCAGTATTTT. Full variable domain (remainder filled in from reference TRBV7-9 and TRBJ2-3): DTGVSQNPRHKITKRGQNVTFRCDPISEHNRLYWYRQTLGQGPEFLTYFQNEAQLEKSRLLSDRFSAERPKGSFSTLEIQRTEQGDSAMYLCASKVDSSTDTQYFGPGTRLTVL.